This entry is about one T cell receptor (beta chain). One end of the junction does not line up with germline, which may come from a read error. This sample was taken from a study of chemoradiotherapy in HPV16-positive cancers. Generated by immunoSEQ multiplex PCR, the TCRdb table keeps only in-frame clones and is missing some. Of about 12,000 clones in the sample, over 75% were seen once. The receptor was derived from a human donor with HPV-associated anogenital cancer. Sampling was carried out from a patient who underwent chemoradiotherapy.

CDR3 amino acids: CASSLDRGLTEAFF. The CDR3 DNA is TGTGCTAGCAGCTTGGACAGGGGGCTAACTGAAGCTTTCTTT. The chain uses TRBV7-7 and TRBJ1-1, with TRBD1 matching over 11 bases. Germline CDR1 is SSHAT and CDR2 is FNYEAQ (reference sequence). The CDR3 runs to 14 residues.